This T cell receptor beta chain is drawn from a study of T cell repertoires in cytomegalovirus infection. Study-wide background: Recently described HLA-C-restricted plus well-studied HLA-B-restricted CMV epitopes were used. Both a matching HLA type and CMV infection were indicated by public TCR beta signatures.

To note about this clonotype: The antigen remains unidentified.

One entry per CDR3 protein, called by TCRdb with MiXCR from the reads. Of 51,000 or so distinct CDR3 sequences listed, about 18% are singletons. Unmatched junction bases numbered 4, after V lost 4 bases and J lost 8 bases. The CDR3 has 12 residues. Germline CDR1 SEHNR, CDR2 FQNEAQ (reference sequence). Study-level points and caveats: Totalled public TCR beta family frequency picked out people who carried CMV plus the relevant HLA.

J is TRBJ1-1 and V is TRBV7-9, with TRBD1 matching 7 bases. This clonotype was sampled from a human donor in good health (CMV status not recorded). Some clones in this sample may be carry-over from other donors' samples. The material sequenced was CD8+ T cells from cultured PBMCs, taken from culture after CMV antigen stimulation. The CDR3: CASSSKDREAFF. The CDR3 DNA sequence: TGTGCCAGCAGCTCCAAGGACAGGGAAGCTTTCTTT.